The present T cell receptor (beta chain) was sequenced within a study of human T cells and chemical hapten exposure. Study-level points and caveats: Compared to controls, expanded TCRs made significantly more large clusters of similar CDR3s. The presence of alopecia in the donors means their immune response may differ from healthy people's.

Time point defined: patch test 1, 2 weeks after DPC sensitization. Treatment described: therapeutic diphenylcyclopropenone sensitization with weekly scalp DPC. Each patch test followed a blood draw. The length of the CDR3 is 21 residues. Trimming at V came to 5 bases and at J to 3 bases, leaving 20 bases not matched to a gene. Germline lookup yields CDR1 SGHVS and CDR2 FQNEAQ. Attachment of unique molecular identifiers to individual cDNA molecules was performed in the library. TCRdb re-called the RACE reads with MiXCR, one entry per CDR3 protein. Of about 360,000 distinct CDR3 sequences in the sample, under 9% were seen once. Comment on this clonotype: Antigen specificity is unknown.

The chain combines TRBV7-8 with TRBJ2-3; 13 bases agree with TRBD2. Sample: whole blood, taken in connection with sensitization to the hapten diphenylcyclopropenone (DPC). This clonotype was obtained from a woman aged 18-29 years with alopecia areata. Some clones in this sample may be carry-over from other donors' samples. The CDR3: CASSPRSSTGTSGAWTDTQYF. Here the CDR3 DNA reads TGTGCCAGCAGCCCTCGCTCCAGCACCGGGACTAGCGGGGCATGGACAGATACGCAGTATTTT.